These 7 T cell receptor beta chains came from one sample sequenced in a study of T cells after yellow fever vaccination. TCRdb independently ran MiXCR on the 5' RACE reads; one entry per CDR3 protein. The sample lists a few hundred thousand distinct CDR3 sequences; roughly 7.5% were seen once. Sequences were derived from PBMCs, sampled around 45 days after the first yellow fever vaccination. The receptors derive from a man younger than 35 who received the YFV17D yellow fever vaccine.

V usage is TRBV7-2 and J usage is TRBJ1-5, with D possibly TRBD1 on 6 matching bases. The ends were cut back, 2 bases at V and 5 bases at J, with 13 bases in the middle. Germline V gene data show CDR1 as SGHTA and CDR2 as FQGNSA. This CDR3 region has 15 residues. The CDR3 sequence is CASSLTGWVDQPQHF. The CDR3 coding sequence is TGTGCCAGCAGCTTAACAGGGTGGGTCGATCAGCCCCAGCATTTT.

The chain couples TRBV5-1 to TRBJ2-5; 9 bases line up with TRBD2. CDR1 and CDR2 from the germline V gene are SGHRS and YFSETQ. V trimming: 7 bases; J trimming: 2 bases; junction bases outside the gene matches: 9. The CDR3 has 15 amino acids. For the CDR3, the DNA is TGCGCCAGCTTGGCCAGCGGGGGGTCACAAGAGACCCAGTACTTC. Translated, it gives CASLASGGSQETQYF.

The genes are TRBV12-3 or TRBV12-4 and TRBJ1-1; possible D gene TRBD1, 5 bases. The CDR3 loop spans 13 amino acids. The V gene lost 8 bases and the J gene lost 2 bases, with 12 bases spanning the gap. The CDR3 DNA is TGTGCCAGCTCCGGGGGGGGAAACACTGAAGCTTTCTTT. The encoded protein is CASSGGGNTEAFF.

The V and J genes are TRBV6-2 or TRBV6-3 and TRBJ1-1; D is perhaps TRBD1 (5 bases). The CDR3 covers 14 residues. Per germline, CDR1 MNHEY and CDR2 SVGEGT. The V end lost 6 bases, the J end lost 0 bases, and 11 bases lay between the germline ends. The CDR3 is CASRLQVMNTEAFF. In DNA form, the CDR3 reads TGTGCCAGCAGATTACAGGTCATGAACACTGAAGCTTTCTTT.

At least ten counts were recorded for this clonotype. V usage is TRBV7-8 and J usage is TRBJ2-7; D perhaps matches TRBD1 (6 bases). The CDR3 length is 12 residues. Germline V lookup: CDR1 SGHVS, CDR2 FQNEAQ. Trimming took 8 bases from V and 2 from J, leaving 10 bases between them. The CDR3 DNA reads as TGTGCCAGCCCTAAGGGGGCCTACGAGCAGTACGTC. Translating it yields CASPKGAYEQYV.

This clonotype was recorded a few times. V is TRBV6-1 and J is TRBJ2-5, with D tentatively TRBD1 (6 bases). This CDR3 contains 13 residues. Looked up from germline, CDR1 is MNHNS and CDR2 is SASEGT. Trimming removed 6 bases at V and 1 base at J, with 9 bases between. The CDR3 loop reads CASRQGVQETQYF. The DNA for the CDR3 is TGTGCCAGCAGACAGGGCGTCCAAGAGACCCAGTACTTC.

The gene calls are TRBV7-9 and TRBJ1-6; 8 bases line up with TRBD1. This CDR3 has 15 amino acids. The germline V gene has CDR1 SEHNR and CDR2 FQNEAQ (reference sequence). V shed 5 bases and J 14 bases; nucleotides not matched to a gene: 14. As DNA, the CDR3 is TGTGCCAGCAGCGGCGGCAGGGGGCTTTCTACGGCCCTCCACTTT. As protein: CASSGGRGLSTALHF.